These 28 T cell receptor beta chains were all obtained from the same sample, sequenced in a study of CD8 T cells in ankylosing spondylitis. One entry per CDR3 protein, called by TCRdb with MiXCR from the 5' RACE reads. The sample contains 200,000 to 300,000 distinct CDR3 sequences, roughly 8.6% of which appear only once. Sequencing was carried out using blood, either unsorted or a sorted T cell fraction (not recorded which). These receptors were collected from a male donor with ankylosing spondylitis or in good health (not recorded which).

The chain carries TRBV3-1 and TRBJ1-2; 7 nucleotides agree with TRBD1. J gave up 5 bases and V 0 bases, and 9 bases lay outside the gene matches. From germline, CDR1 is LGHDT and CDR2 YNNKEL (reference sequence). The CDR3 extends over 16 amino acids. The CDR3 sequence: CASSQETGPQGYGYTF. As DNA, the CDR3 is TGTGCCAGCAGCCAAGAGACAGGGCCCCAAGGTTATGGCTACACCTTC.

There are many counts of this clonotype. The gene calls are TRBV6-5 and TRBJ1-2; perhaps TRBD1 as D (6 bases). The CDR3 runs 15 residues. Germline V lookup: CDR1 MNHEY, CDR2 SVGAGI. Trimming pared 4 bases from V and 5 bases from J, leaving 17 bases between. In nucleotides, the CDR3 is TGTGCCAGCAGTTCGGCCACTCCAGGGGATTATGGCTACACCTTC. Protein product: CASSSATPGDYGYTF.

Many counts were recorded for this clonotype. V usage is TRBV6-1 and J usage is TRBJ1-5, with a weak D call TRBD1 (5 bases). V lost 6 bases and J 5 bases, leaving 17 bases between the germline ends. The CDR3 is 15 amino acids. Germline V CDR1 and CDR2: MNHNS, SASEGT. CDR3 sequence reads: CASRQGEYLDQPQHF. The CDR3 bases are TGTGCCAGCAGGCAGGGCGAGTATTTGGATCAGCCCCAGCATTTT.

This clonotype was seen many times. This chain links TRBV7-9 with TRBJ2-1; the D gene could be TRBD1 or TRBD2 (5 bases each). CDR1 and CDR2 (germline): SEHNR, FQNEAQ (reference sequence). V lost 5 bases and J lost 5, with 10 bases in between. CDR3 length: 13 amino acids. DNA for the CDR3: TGTGCCAGCAGCCCCGGGACGCACAATGAGCAGTTCTTC. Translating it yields CASSPGTHNEQFF.

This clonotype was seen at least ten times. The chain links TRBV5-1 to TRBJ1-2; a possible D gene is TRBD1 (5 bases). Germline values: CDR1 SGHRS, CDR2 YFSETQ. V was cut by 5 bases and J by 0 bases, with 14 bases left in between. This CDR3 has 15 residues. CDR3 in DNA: TGCGCCAGCAGTACCGACAGCGCTTCTAACTATGGCTACACCTTC. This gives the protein CASSTDSASNYGYTF.

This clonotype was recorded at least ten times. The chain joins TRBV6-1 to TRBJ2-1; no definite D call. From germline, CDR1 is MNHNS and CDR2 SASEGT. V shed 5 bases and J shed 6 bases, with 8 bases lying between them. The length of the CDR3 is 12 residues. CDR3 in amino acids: CASSLVTNEQFF. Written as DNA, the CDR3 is TGTGCCAGCAGTCTAGTTACCAATGAGCAGTTCTTC.

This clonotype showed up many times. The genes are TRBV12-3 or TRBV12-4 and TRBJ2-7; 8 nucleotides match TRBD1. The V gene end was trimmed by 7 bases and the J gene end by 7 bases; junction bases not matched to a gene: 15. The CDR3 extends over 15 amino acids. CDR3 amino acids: CASTFLRDRRSEQYF. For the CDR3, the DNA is TGTGCCAGCACGTTCCTACGGGACAGGAGGTCGGAGCAGTACTTC.

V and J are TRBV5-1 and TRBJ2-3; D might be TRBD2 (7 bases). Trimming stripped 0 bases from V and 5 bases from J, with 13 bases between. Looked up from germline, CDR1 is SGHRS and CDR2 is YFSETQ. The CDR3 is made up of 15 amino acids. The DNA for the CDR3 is TGCGCCAGCAGCTTGGTTCGGGGGGCGCAAGATACGCAGTATTTT. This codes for CASSLVRGAQDTQYF.

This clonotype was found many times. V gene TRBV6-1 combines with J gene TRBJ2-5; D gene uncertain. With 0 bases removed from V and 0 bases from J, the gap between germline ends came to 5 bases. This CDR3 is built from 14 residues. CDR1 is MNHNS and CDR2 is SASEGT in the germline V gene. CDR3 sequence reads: CASSEAWHQETQYF. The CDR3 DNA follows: TGTGCCAGCAGTGAAGCTTGGCACCAAGAGACCCAGTACTTC.

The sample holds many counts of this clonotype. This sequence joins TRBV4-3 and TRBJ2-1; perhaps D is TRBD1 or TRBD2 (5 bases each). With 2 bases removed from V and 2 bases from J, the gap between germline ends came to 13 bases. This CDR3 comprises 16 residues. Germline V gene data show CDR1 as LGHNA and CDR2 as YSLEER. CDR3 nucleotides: TGCGCCAGCAGCCAACGGCGGGCAGGGACCTACAATGAGCAGTTCTTC. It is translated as CASSQRRAGTYNEQFF.

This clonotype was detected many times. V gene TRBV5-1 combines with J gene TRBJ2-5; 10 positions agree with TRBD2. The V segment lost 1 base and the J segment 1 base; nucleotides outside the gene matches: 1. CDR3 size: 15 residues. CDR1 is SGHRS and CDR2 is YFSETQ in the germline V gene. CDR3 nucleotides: TGCGCCAGCAGCTTGATAGCGGGAGGCCAAGAGACCCAGTACTTC. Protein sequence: CASSLIAGGQETQYF.

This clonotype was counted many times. The CDR3 here is CSARDLGAFNQPQHF. CDR3 coding DNA: TGCAGTGCTAGAGATCTAGGGGCTTTCAATCAGCCCCAGCATTTT. This chain links TRBV20-1 with TRBJ1-5; the D gene is possibly TRBD1 (5 bases). V gave up 0 bases and J gave up 3 bases, with 12 bases separating them. Looked up from germline, CDR1 is DFQATT and CDR2 is SNEGSKA (reference sequence). CDR3 length equals 15 residues.

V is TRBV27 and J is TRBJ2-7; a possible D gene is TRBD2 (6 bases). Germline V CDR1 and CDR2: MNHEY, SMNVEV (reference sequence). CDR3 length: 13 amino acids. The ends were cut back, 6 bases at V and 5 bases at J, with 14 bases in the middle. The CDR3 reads CASRGLPHHEQYF. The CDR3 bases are TGTGCCAGCAGGGGACTCCCTCACCACGAGCAGTACTTC.

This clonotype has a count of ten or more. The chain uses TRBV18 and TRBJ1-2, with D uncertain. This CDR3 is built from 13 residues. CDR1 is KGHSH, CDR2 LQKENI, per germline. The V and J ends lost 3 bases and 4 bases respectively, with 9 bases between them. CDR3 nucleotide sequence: TGTGCCAGCTCACCTGGGGAAGGCTATGGCTACACCTTC. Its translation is CASSPGEGYGYTF.

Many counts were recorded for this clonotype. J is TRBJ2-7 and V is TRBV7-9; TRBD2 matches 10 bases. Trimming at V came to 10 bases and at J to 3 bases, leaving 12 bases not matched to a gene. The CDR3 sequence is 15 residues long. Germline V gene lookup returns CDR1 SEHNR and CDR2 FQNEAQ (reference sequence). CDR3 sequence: CATSHWTSGLYEQYF. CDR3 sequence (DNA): TGTGCCACTTCTCATTGGACTAGCGGCCTCTACGAGCAGTACTTC.

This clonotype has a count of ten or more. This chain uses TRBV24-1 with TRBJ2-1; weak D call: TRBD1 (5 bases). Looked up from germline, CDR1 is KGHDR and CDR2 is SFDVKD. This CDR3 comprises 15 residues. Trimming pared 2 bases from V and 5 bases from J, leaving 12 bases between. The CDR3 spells CATSDSRTINNEQFF. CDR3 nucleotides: TGTGCCACCAGTGATTCCAGGACAATAAACAATGAGCAGTTCTTC.

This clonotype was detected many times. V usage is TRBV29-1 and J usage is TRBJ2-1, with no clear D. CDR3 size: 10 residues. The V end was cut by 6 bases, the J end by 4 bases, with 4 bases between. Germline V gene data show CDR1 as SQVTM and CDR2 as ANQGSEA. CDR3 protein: CSVDYNEQFF. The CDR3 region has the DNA TGCAGCGTAGATTACAATGAGCAGTTCTTC.

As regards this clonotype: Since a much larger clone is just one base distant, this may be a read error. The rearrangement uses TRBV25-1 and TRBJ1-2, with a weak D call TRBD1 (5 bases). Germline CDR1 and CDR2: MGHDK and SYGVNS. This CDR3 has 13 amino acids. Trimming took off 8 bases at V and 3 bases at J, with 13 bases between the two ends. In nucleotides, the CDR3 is TGTGCCAGCGGGAGGATGGGGGACTATGGCTACACCTTC. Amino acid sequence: CASGRMGDYGYTF.

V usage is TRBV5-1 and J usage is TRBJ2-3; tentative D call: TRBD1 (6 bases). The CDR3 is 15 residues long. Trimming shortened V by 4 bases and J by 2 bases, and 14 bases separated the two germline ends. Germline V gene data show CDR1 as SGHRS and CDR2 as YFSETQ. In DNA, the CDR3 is TGCGCCAGCAGCCTCCGGACAGAATCCACAGATACGCAGTATTTT. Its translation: CASSLRTESTDTQYF.

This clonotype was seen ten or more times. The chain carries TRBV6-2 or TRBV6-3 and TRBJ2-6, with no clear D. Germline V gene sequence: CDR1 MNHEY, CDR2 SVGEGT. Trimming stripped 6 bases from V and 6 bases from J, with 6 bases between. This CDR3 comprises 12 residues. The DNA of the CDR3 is TGTGCCAGCAGCCGGATGGCCAACGTCCTGACTTTC. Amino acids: CASSRMANVLTF.

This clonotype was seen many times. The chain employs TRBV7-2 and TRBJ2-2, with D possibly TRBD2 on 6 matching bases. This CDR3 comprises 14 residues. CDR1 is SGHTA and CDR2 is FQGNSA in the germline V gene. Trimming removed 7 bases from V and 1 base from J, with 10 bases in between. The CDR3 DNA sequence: TGTGCCAGCACCCCGGGACTGAACACCGGGGAGCTGTTTTTT. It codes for CASTPGLNTGELFF. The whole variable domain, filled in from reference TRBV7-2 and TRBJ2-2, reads GAGVSQSPSNKVTEKGKDVELRCDPISGHTALYWYRQSLGQGLEFLIYFQGNSAPDKSGLPSDRFSAERTGGSVSTLTIQRTQQEDSAVYLCASTPGLNTGELFFGEGSRLTVL.

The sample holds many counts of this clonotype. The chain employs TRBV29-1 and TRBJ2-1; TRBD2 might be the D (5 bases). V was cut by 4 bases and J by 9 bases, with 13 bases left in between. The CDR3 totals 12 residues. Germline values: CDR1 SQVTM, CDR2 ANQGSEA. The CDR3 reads CSVVQPSGEQFF. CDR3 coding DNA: TGCAGCGTTGTCCAGCCAAGCGGTGAGCAGTTCTTC.

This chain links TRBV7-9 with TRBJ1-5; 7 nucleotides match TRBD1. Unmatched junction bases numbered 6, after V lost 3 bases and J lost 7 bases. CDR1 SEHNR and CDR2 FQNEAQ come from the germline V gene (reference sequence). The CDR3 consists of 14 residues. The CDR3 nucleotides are TGTGCCAGCAGCTTGGAGGGGGCCAGACAGCCCCAGCATTTT. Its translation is CASSLEGARQPQHF.

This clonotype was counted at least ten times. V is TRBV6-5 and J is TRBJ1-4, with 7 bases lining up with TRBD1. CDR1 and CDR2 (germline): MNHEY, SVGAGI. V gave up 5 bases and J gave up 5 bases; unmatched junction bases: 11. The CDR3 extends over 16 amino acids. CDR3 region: CASSTRQGGENEKLFF. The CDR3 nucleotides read TGTGCCAGCAGTACCCGACAGGGAGGAGAAAATGAAAAACTGTTTTTT.

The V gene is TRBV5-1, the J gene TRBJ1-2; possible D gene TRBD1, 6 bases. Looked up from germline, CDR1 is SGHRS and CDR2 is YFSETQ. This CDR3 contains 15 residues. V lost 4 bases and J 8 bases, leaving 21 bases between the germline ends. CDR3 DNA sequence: TGCGCCAGCAGCCCGCCCGACGGGGGCTCAGGAGGCTACACCTTC. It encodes CASSPPDGGSGGYTF.

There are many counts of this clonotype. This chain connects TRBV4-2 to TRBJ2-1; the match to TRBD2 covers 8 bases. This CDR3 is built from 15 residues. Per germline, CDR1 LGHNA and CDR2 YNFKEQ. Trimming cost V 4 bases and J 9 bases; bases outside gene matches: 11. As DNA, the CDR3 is TGTGCCAGCAGCCCAAGTTTCGGGGGGGAGTTTGAGCAGTTCTTC. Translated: CASSPSFGGEFEQFF.

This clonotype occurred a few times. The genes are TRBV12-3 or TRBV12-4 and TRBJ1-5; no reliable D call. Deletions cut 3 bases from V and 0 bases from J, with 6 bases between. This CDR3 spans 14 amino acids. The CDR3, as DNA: TGTGCCAGCAGTTTCGAGGGTAGCAATCAGCCCCAGCATTTT. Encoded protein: CASSFEGSNQPQHF.

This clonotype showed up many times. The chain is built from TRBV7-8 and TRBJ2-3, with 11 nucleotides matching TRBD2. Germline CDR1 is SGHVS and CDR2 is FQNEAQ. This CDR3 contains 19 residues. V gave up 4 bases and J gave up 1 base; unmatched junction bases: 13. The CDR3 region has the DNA TGTGCCAGCAGCTCAGTGGTCCTAGCGGGAGGATCTCGCACAGATACGCAGTATTTT. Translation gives CASSSVVLAGGSRTDTQYF. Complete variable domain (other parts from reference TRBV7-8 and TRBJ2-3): GAGVSQSPRYKVAKRGQDVALRCDPISGHVSLFWYQQALGQGPEFLTYFQNEAQLDKSGLPSDRFFAERPEGSVSTLKIQRTQQEDSAVYLCASSSVVLAGGSRTDTQYFGPGTRLTVL.